The 3 T cell receptor beta chains below come from one sample, sequenced in a study of OX40 agonist ivuxolimab in advanced cancers. This table comes from immunoSEQ multiplex PCR, and its TCRdb copy is limited to in-frame clones, with some not included. The data hold 29,000 or so clones, with 85% to 95% observed a single time. This sample comprised CD4+ or CD8+ T cells sorted from blood, obtained in a trial of the OX40 agonist ivuxolimab. The receptors originated from an adult with an advanced solid tumor such as melanoma, head and neck, liver or kidney cancer.

The chain employs TRBV6-1 and TRBJ1-5; a possible D gene is TRBD1 (6 bases). The CDR3 is made up of 14 amino acids. The germline V gene has CDR1 MNHNS and CDR2 SASEGT. The V end lost 5 bases, the J end lost 6 bases, and 14 bases lay between the germline ends. CDR3 sequence reads: CASSPQQGTQPQHF. In nucleotides, the CDR3 is TGTGCCAGCAGTCCTCAACAGGGCACTCAGCCCCAGCATTTT.

The chain employs TRBV19 and TRBJ1-2, with 11 bases lining up with TRBD1. Per the germline V gene, CDR1 is LNHDA and CDR2 is SQIVND (reference sequence). V shed 10 bases, J shed 8 bases, and the junction held 18 bases outside the gene matches. This CDR3 comprises 16 residues. The CDR3 loop reads CANPGTGGFFHGGYTF. The DNA of the CDR3 is TGTGCCAACCCCGGGACAGGGGGTTTTTTTCATGGGGGCTACACCTTC.

CDR3 in DNA: TGTGCCAGCGGACAGGGGGCAAACTATGGCTACACCTTC. Amino acids: CASGQGANYGYTF. The chain couples TRBV6-6 to TRBJ1-2, with 11 positions matching TRBD1. Per the germline V gene, CDR1 is MNHNY and CDR2 is SVGAGI (reference sequence). The junction had 1 base not matched to a gene; V was cut back by 8 bases and J by 2 bases. This CDR3 is built from 13 residues.